The following is a T cell receptor (beta chain) sequence with its context. Its target is not known. The sample belongs to a study of cytomegalovirus exposure and HLA in healthy donors. The CDR3 has 16 amino acids. Germline trimming cut 3 bases from V and 5 bases from J; bases unmatched to any gene: 3. CDR1 is PRHDT and CDR2 is FYEKMQ in the germline V gene (reference sequence). PCR used 60 Vbeta primers and 13 Jbeta primers. Produced via immunoSEQ multiplex PCR; TCRdb's table is partial and in-frame only. The sample yields 150,000 to 200,000 clones, 82% seen once. Study-wide findings and caveats: Across donors, most TCRs were seen rarely, yet some public ones were widespread. The study designated about 160 TCR beta chains cytomegalovirus-associated.

The specimen sequenced was PBMCs. The source is a woman aged 45-65 years in good health and CMV-seropositive. The V call is TRBV13, the J call TRBJ2-2; 13 nucleotides line up with TRBD2. For the CDR3, the DNA is TGTGCCAGCAGCTTGGGACTAGCGGGAACGACCGGGGAGCTGTTTTTT. Its translation: CASSLGLAGTTGELFF. Filled out from reference TRBV13 and TRBJ2-2, the complete variable domain reads AAGVIQSPRHLIKEKRETATLKCYPIPRHDTVYWYQQGPGQDPQFLISFYEKMQSDKGSIPDRFSAQQFSDYHSELNMSSLELGDSALYFCASSLGLAGTTGELFFGEGSRLTVL.